These 29 T cell receptor beta chains originate from one sample sequenced in a study of blood T cell repertoires in COVID-19 (dated by TCRdb to 2020 to 2021). Library preparation used the immunoSEQ multiplex PCR assay. TCRdb took over this immuneACCESS table, retaining in-frame rearrangements with V and J assigned. Such tables are incomplete; in checked studies, under half of the missing clones stem from an unresolved V gene, and the remainder is unexplained. The sample data list approximately 260,000 clones, and approximately 83% of these were observed just once. Of the sample, 2.5% to 3.5% is held by the ten largest clones. Sequences were obtained from PBMCs or T cells enriched from blood (not recorded which). The receptor source for this set is a woman aged 40 to 55 with acute COVID-19.

V usage is TRBV3-1 (or the pseudogene TRBV3-2) and J usage is TRBJ2-7; 9 nucleotides line up with TRBD2. Trimming at V came to 5 bases and at J to 3 bases, leaving 8 bases not matched to a gene. This CDR3 has 15 residues. CDR1 is LGHDT, CDR2 YNNKEL, per germline (reference sequence). The CDR3 reads CASSYSFSGSYEQYF. CDR3 in DNA: TGTGCCAGCAGCTATTCCTTTAGCGGGAGCTACGAGCAGTACTTC.

The V and J genes are TRBV4-1 and TRBJ2-4; tentative D call: TRBD2 (7 bases). CDR3 length: 15 residues. Germline V gene sequence: CDR1 MGHRA, CDR2 YSYEKL. V was cut by 0 bases and J by 9 bases, with 15 bases left in between. The CDR3 protein is CASSQDLAGASIQYF. As DNA, the CDR3 is TGCGCCAGCAGCCAAGATCTTGCGGGGGCCAGCATTCAGTACTTC.

The genes are TRBV5-5 and TRBJ1-5, with D possibly matching TRBD1 (6 bases). This CDR3 contains 13 residues. Trimming stripped 1 base from V and 7 bases from J, with 9 bases between. Germline loops: CDR1 SGHKS, CDR2 YYEKEE (reference sequence). CDR3 loop: CASSLTGKQPQHF. DNA for the CDR3: TGTGCCAGCAGCTTGACAGGGAAACAGCCCCAGCATTTT.

This clone was counted a few times. This rearrangement joins TRBV27 to TRBJ1-4; possible D gene TRBD1, 5 bases. Germline lookup yields CDR1 MNHEY and CDR2 SMNVEV (reference sequence). The CDR3 is 11 amino acids. V was pared by 4 bases and J by 9 bases, with 6 bases between. As DNA, the CDR3 is TGTGCCAGCAGTTCAGGGAAAAAACTGTTTTTT. Translating it yields CASSSGKKLFF.

The chain combines TRBV30 with TRBJ2-3, with D possibly being TRBD2 (5 bases). Between the trimmed V and J ends, which lost 4 bases and 0 bases, there was a span of 14 bases. This CDR3 is 15 amino acids long. Germline CDR1 reads GTSNPN; CDR2 reads SVGIG (reference sequence). The CDR3 sequence is CAWKKNGGSTDTQYF. The CDR3, as DNA: TGTGCCTGGAAGAAAAATGGCGGGAGCACAGATACGCAGTATTTT.

This clone came up a few times. The chain recombines TRBV30 with TRBJ1-1, with 8 bases lining up with TRBD1. From germline, CDR1 is GTSNPN and CDR2 SVGIG (reference sequence). V shed 3 bases, J shed 6 bases, and the junction held 9 bases outside the gene matches. The CDR3 length is 14 residues. In nucleotides, the CDR3 is TGTGCCTGGAGGGTTCAGGGGGCATGGGCTGAAGCTTTCTTT. Protein sequence: CAWRVQGAWAEAFF.

The rearrangement links TRBV5-1 to TRBJ2-1; D ambiguous. CDR1 is SGHRS, CDR2 YFSETQ, per germline. The V gene lost 0 bases and the J gene lost 4 bases, with 5 bases spanning the gap. The CDR3 loop spans 13 amino acids. CDR3 coding DNA: TGCGCCAGCAGCTTGGGAGAATACAATGAGCAGTTCTTC. Translated, it gives CASSLGEYNEQFF.

The J gene is TRBJ1-4, the V gene TRBV9; 8 bases line up with TRBD1. The CDR3 runs 15 residues. Germline-derived CDR1 and CDR2 are SGDLS and YYNGEE. Losses at the gene ends were 6 bases for V and 3 bases for J; bases not matched to a gene: 7. DNA of the CDR3: TGTGCCAGCACGGGGACAGGAACTCCTAATGAAAAACTGTTTTTT. It yields the protein CASTGTGTPNEKLFF.

This sequence joins TRBV27 and TRBJ1-2; maybe TRBD1 (5 bases). CDR3 size: 19 residues. V was trimmed by 0 bases and J by 3 bases, leaving 23 bases between them. CDR1 is MNHEY and CDR2 is SMNVEV in the germline V gene (reference sequence). CDR3: CASSLSIKAIGGSDYGYTF. In nucleotides, the CDR3 is TGTGCCAGCAGTTTATCGATCAAGGCTATCGGGGGGTCGGACTATGGCTACACCTTC.

The genes are TRBV4-2 and TRBJ2-5; 8 nucleotides align to TRBD2. The V gene end was trimmed by 1 base and the J gene end by 4 bases; junction bases not matched to a gene: 17. The CDR3 runs 19 residues. Germline V gene sequence: CDR1 LGHNA, CDR2 YNFKEQ. CDR3 sequence (DNA): TGTGCCAGCAGCCAAGCAGGGAGGGGATCCAGCGGGAGAGGAGAGACCCAGTACTTC. Translation: CASSQAGRGSSGRGETQYF.

J is TRBJ1-5 and V is TRBV7-9; tentatively, D is TRBD1 (6 bases). Germline V gives CDR1 SEHNR, CDR2 FQNEAQ (reference sequence). The CDR3 sequence is 16 residues long. The V gene lost 4 bases and the J gene lost 1 base, with 14 bases spanning the gap. CDR3: CASSSNRDTSNQPQHF. CDR3 DNA: TGTGCCAGCAGCTCTAACCGGGACACGAGCAATCAGCCCCAGCATTTT.

This clone was seen a few times. This chain connects TRBV4-1 to TRBJ1-3; D gene unclear. The CDR3 extends over 16 amino acids. The V end lost 1 base, the J end lost 1 base, and 11 bases lay between the germline ends. Germline lookup yields CDR1 MGHRA and CDR2 YSYEKL. The CDR3 sequence is CASSQVAGPSGNTIYF. CDR3 sequence (DNA): TGCGCCAGCAGCCAAGTGGCAGGCCCTTCTGGAAACACCATATATTTT.

V gene TRBV7-9 combines with J gene TRBJ1-4; D unresolved. Between the trimmed V and J ends, which lost 5 bases and 7 bases, there was a span of 14 bases. The length of the CDR3 is 14 residues. The germline V gene has CDR1 SEHNR and CDR2 FQNEAQ (reference sequence). CDR3 sequence (DNA): TGTGCCAGCAGCCCGGACGGGAGTAGTGAAAAACTGTTTTTT. Its translation is CASSPDGSSEKLFF.

This clone was picked up a small number of times. J is TRBJ1-1 and V is TRBV5-6; D is possibly TRBD1 (5 bases). The CDR3 loop spans 14 amino acids. Per the germline V gene, CDR1 is SGHDT and CDR2 is YYEEEE. Trimming pared 9 bases from V and 1 base from J, leaving 16 bases between. Here the CDR3 DNA reads TGTGCCACCAACCAGGGCAGAGCGAACACTGAAGCTTTCTTT. Encoded protein: CATNQGRANTEAFF. Looking up the rest from reference TRBV5-6 and TRBJ1-1 gives the full variable domain: DAGVTQSPTHLIKTRGQQVTLRCSPKSGHDTVSWYQQALGQGPQFIFQYYEEEERQRGNFPDRFSGHQFPNYSSELNVNALLLGDSALYLCATNQGRANTEAFFGQGTRLTVV.

The gene calls are TRBV19 and TRBJ1-2; tentative D call: TRBD1 (5 bases). The germline V gene has CDR1 LNHDA and CDR2 SQIVND (reference sequence). This CDR3 has 17 amino acids. The V gene lost 3 bases and the J gene lost 1 base, with 18 bases spanning the gap. The CDR3 protein is CASSIKQDNILNYGYTF. The CDR3, as DNA: TGTGCCAGTAGTATCAAACAGGACAATATCCTTAACTATGGCTACACCTTC.

The chain joins TRBV27 to TRBJ1-1; D is unresolved. The CDR3 runs to 13 residues. CDR1 is MNHEY, CDR2 SMNVEV, per germline (reference sequence). V lost 6 bases, J lost 4 bases, and 12 bases lay in between. This CDR3 reads CASSRRRSTEAFF. Written as DNA, the CDR3 is TGTGCCAGCAGCCGCCGGCGGAGCACTGAAGCTTTCTTT.

CDR3 region: CASSVKMNTEAFF. The CDR3 nucleotides are TGTGCCAGCAGCGTAAAAATGAACACTGAAGCTTTCTTT. This chain connects TRBV7-2 to TRBJ1-1, with D hard to call. The V and J ends lost 5 bases and 0 bases respectively, with 7 bases between them. CDR3 size: 13 residues. Per the germline V gene, CDR1 is SGHTA and CDR2 is FQGNSA. Drawing the rest from reference TRBV7-2 and TRBJ1-1, the complete variable domain is GAGVSQSPSNKVTEKGKDVELRCDPISGHTALYWYRQSLGQGLEFLIYFQGNSAPDKSGLPSDRFSAERTGGSVSTLTIQRTQQEDSAVYLCASSVKMNTEAFFGQGTRLTVV.

The gene calls are TRBV27 and TRBJ2-7; TRBD1 matches 8 bases. Germline values: CDR1 MNHEY, CDR2 SMNVEV (reference sequence). Germline trimming cut 4 bases from V and 5 bases from J; bases unmatched to any gene: 7. This CDR3 contains 14 residues. DNA of the CDR3: TGTGCCAGCAGTTCACCGGACAGGGTACACGAGCAGTACTTC. Encoded protein: CASSSPDRVHEQYF.

V gene TRBV11-3 combines with J gene TRBJ2-7, with D perhaps matching TRBD2 (5 bases). V was shortened by 5 bases and J by 3 bases, with 11 bases between the two germline ends. Per germline, CDR1 SGHNT and CDR2 YENEEA. CDR3 length: 13 residues. DNA of the CDR3: TGTGCCAGCAGCCACCCTAGCAGCTACGAGCAGTACTTC. Translated: CASSHPSSYEQYF.

The J gene is TRBJ2-1, the V gene TRBV4-1; TRBD2 matches 12 bases. Trimming cost V 0 bases and J 6 bases; bases outside gene matches: 6. CDR3 length equals 17 residues. Germline values: CDR1 MGHRA, CDR2 YSYEKL. CDR3 loop: CASSQDPLAGGINEQFF. Written as DNA, the CDR3 is TGCGCCAGCAGCCAAGATCCCCTAGCGGGAGGGATCAATGAGCAGTTCTTC.

In this sample, this clone turned up a few times. This chain joins TRBV7-6 and TRBJ2-7; 10 bases agree with TRBD1. This CDR3 region has 13 residues. Germline V lookup: CDR1 SGHVS, CDR2 FNYEAQ. J gave up 6 bases and V 4 bases, and 3 bases lay outside the gene matches. The CDR3 DNA follows: TGTGCCAGCAGCTGGAGGGACAGGGGCGAGCAGTACTTC. The encoded protein is CASSWRDRGEQYF.

The rearrangement uses TRBV2 and TRBJ1-6, with a tentative D call TRBD1 (6 bases). The CDR3 has 16 residues. Germline V CDR1 and CDR2: SNHLY, FYNNEI. The V gene lost 8 bases and the J gene lost 9 bases, with 23 bases spanning the gap. CDR3 residues: CASGAIARIGGSPLHF. CDR3 DNA sequence: TGTGCCAGCGGGGCAATTGCGAGAATAGGGGGTTCACCCCTCCACTTT.

The chain links TRBV27 to TRBJ1-1, with D uncertain. Trimming removed 8 bases at V and 5 bases at J, with 15 bases between. Germline CDR1 and CDR2: MNHEY and SMNVEV (reference sequence). This CDR3 has 13 residues. CDR3 bases: TGTGCCAGCCACCACCGGGGTGGGACTGAAGCTTTCTTT. Its protein product is CASHHRGGTEAFF.

This clone was counted a few times. At the DNA level, this CDR3 is encoded by other sequences in the same sample as well. The rearrangement uses TRBV9 and TRBJ2-7; 12 nucleotides line up with TRBD2. CDR1 is SGDLS and CDR2 is YYNGEE in the germline V gene. The CDR3 contains 15 residues. V lost 3 bases to trimming and J lost 1 base; unmatched junction nucleotides: 2. In DNA form, the CDR3 reads TGTGCCAGCAGCGAAGGGACTAGCGGGTCCTACGAGCAGTACTTC. Translation gives CASSEGTSGSYEQYF.

The V call is TRBV6-1, the J call TRBJ1-6; weak D call: TRBD1 (6 bases). This CDR3 contains 14 residues. CDR1 is MNHNS and CDR2 is SASEGT in the germline V gene. Trimming cost V 3 bases and J 7 bases, with 10 bases left between them. The CDR3 is CASSDGGRNSPLHF. The CDR3 DNA reads TGTGCCAGCAGTGATGGGGGCAGGAATTCACCCCTCCACTTT.

The chain joins TRBV2 to TRBJ2-6; 9 nucleotides align to TRBD1. The CDR3 runs to 15 residues. In germline, CDR1 is SNHLY, CDR2 FYNNEI. V trimming: 5 bases; J trimming: 4 bases; junction bases outside the gene matches: 3. CDR3 sequence reads: CASSNRGLGANVLTF. CDR3 DNA: TGTGCCAGCAGTAACAGGGGGCTCGGGGCCAACGTCCTGACTTTC.

The rearrangement joins TRBV27 to TRBJ1-6; D remains unclear. Trimming stripped 7 bases from V and 1 base from J, with 11 bases between. CDR1 and CDR2 (germline): MNHEY, SMNVEV (reference sequence). This CDR3 is built from 15 residues. The chain's CDR3 is CASMPRGSYNSPLHF. The DNA for the CDR3 is TGTGCCAGCATGCCGCGCGGGTCCTATAATTCACCCCTCCACTTT.

The rearrangement uses TRBV19 and TRBJ1-6; a weak D match, TRBD1 (5 bases). The germline V gene has CDR1 LNHDA and CDR2 SQIVND (reference sequence). The CDR3 contains 12 residues. The V end lost 9 bases, the J end lost 10 bases, and 13 bases lay between the germline ends. In DNA form, the CDR3 reads TGTGCCAGCAGCGGGGGAAACTCACCCCTCCACTTT. It specifies CASSGGNSPLHF.

The chain couples TRBV5-6 to TRBJ2-5; D remains unclear. Trimming stripped 4 bases from V and 3 bases from J, with 10 bases between. CDR1 is SGHDT and CDR2 is YYEEEE in the germline V gene. The CDR3 length is 13 residues. CDR3: CASSTTPKETQYF. The CDR3 region has the DNA TGTGCCAGCAGCACAACACCAAAAGAGACCCAGTACTTC. The whole variable domain, remainder taken from reference TRBV5-6 and TRBJ2-5, is DAGVTQSPTHLIKTRGQQVTLRCSPKSGHDTVSWYQQALGQGPQFIFQYYEEEERQRGNFPDRFSGHQFPNYSSELNVNALLLGDSALYLCASSTTPKETQYFGPGTRLLVL.